Shown below are 6 T cell receptor beta chains from a single sample sequenced in a study of blood T cell repertoires in COVID-19. Using immunoSEQ multiplex PCR, the repertoire was profiled, and TCRdb retains in-frame clones only, with some absent. The data contain about 160,000 clones, 79% of them singletons. The specimen was peripheral blood. These TCRs come from a woman aged 55-69 years with COVID-19, enrolled during active disease.

This clone was detected only once. The rearrangement joins TRBV27 to TRBJ2-2, with D maybe TRBD2 (5 bases). Deletions cut 4 bases from V and 4 bases from J, with 16 bases between. This CDR3 has 16 residues. Germline V gene lookup returns CDR1 MNHEY and CDR2 SMNVEV (reference sequence). DNA of the CDR3: TGTGCCAGCAGTTCAGGAGCGGTACGGGTCACCGGGGAGCTGTTTTTT. It encodes CASSSGAVRVTGELFF.

The chain uses TRBV5-6 and TRBJ2-2; perhaps TRBD1 as D (6 bases). This CDR3 is built from 14 residues. Germline CDR1 and CDR2: SGHDT and YYEEEE. Trimming stripped 3 bases from V and 1 base from J, with 7 bases between. CDR3 in amino acids: CASSWGQNTGELFF. Written as DNA, the CDR3 is TGTGCCAGCAGCTGGGGACAGAACACCGGGGAGCTGTTTTTT.

The genes are TRBV19 and TRBJ2-3; TRBD2 agrees at 7 bases. The CDR3 has 14 amino acids. V lost 6 bases, J lost 1 base, and 4 bases stayed unmatched. CDR1 is LNHDA, CDR2 SQIVND, per germline (reference sequence). This CDR3 is CASSIAGGTDTQYF. The DNA for the CDR3 is TGTGCCAGTAGCATCGCGGGAGGCACAGATACGCAGTATTTT.

This chain uses TRBV2 with TRBJ2-2; TRBD1 aligns across 11 bases. Looked up from germline, CDR1 is SNHLY and CDR2 is FYNNEI. J lost 9 bases, V lost 7 bases, and 7 bases had no gene match. The CDR3 extends over 14 amino acids. CDR3 in amino acids: CASNRDRGARELFF. CDR3 sequence (DNA): TGTGCCAGCAATCGGGACAGGGGGGCCCGGGAGCTGTTTTTT.

In regard to this clone: The sample carries other DNA sequences with the same CDR3. The V call is TRBV9, the J call TRBJ2-7, with 7 bases fitting TRBD1. In germline, CDR1 is SGDLS, CDR2 YYNGEE. The CDR3 is 14 residues long. V dropped 2 bases and J dropped 2; count of bases not matched to a gene: 4. This CDR3 reads CASSVGTATYEQYF. In DNA form, the CDR3 reads TGTGCCAGCAGCGTTGGGACAGCCACCTACGAGCAGTACTTC. The full variable domain, its missing parts supplied by reference TRBV9 and TRBJ2-7, is DSGVTQTPKHLITATGQRVTLRCSPRSGDLSVYWYQQSLDQGLQFLIQYYNGEERAKGNILERFSAQQFPDLHSELNLSSLELGDSALYFCASSVGTATYEQYFGPGTRLTVT.

The rearrangement uses TRBV4-3 and TRBJ1-5; D ambiguous. From germline, CDR1 is LGHNA and CDR2 YSLEER. V shed 4 bases and J shed 2 bases, with 12 bases lying between them. This CDR3 has 15 residues. The CDR3 loop reads CASSPGALGNQPQHF. The CDR3 DNA is TGCGCCAGCAGCCCCGGTGCCCTTGGCAATCAGCCCCAGCATTTT.